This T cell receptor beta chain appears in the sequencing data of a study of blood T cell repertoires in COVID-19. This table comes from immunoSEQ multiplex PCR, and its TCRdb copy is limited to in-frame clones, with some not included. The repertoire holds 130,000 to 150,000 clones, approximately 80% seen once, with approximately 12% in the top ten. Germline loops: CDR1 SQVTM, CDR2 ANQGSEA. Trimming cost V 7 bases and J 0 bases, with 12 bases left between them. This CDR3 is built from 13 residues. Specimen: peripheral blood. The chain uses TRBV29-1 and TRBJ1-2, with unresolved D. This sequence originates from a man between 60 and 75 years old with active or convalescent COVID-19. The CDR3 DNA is TGCAGCGCCTACGGTCGAGCTAACTATGGCTACACCTTC. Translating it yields CSAYGRANYGYTF.